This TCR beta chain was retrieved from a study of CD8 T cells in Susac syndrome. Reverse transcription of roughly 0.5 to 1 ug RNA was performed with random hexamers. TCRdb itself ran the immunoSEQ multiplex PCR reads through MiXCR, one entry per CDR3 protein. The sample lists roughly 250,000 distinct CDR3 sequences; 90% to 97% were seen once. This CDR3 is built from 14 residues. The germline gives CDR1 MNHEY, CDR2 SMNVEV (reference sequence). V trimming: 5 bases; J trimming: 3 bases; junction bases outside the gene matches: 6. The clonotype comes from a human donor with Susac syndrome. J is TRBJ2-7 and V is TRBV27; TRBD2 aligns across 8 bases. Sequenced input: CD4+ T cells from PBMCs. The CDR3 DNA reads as TGTGCCAGCAGTCGCGGGAGGACGAGCTACGAGCAGTACTTC. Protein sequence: CASSRGRTSYEQYF.